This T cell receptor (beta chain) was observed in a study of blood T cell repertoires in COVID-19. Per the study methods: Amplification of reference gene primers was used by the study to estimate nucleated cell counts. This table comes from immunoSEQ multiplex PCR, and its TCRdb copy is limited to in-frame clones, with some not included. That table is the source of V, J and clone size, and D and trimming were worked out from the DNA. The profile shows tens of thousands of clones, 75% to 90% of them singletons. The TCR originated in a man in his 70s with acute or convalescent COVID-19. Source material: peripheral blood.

This CDR3 is CASSMAQGQGDTEAFF. For the CDR3, the DNA is TGTGCCAGTAGTATGGCTCAGGGCCAGGGGGACACTGAAGCTTTCTTT. The chain employs TRBV19 and TRBJ1-1, with 7 bases fitting TRBD1. The CDR3 runs to 16 residues. V shed 3 bases, J shed 3 bases, and the junction held 10 bases outside the gene matches. The germline V gene has CDR1 LNHDA and CDR2 SQIVND (reference sequence).